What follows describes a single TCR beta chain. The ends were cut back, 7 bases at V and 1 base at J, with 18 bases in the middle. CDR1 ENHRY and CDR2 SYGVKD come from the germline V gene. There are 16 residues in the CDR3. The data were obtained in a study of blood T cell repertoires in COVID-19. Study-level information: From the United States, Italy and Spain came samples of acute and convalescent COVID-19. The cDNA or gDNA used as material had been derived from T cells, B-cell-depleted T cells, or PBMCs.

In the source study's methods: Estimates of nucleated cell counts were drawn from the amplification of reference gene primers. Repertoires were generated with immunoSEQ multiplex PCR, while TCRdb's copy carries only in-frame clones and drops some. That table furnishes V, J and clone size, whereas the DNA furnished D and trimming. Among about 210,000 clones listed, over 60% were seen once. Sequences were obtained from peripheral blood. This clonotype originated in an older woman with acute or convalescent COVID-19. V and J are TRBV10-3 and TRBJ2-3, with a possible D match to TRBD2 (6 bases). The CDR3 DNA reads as TGTGCCATCACCGGGGGAAAGGCTAGCGGCACAGATACGCAGTATTTT. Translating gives CAITGGKASGTDTQYF.